The TCR beta chain described here comes from a study of glioma-infiltrating T cells after dendritic cell vaccination. Assay: immunoSEQ multiplex PCR; the TCRdb copy retains only in-frame clones and omits some. The sample records over 70,000 clones, about 80% being singletons. Only one count was recorded for this clone. Germline V gives CDR1 SGHRS, CDR2 YFSETQ. The CDR3 loop spans 15 amino acids. With V trimmed by 4 bases and J by 4 bases, 8 bases remained unmatched. This sequence originates from a human donor with glioblastoma. V usage is TRBV5-1 and J usage is TRBJ2-5; 9 positions agree with TRBD1. Here the sequenced sample was blood, taken before dendritic cell vaccination. The chain's CDR3 is CASSIPGTGLETQYF. As DNA, the CDR3 is TGCGCCAGCAGCATACCCGGGACAGGGCTAGAGACCCAGTACTTC.